The 21 T cell receptor beta chains presented below share a single source sample, sequenced in a study of follicular helper T cells after annual influenza vaccination. The table came from immunoSEQ multiplex PCR; TCRdb's copy has only in-frame clones and leaves some out. The sample consists of approximately 10,000 clones, roughly 80% of them appearing once. This specimen was CXCR5- memory CD4+ T cells sorted from blood, taken 6 weeks after influenza vaccination. The receptor source for this set is an adult who received the influenza vaccine.

The chain has TRBV6-5 and TRBJ1-2; 8 nucleotides match TRBD1. The CDR3 length is 15 residues. The germline V gene has CDR1 MNHEY and CDR2 SVGAGI. After removal of 5 bases from V and 4 bases from J, the junction contained 9 bases not matched to a gene. The CDR3 loop reads CASSPAGQGLYGYTF. CDR3 bases: TGTGCCAGCAGTCCCGCCGGACAGGGCCTCTATGGCTACACCTTC.

The chain combines TRBV7-2 with TRBJ2-3, with TRBD1 as a possible D gene (7 bases). This CDR3 region has 17 residues. V was shortened by 2 bases and J by 4 bases, with 19 bases between the two germline ends. CDR1 is SGHTA, CDR2 FQGNSA, per germline. This chain's CDR3 is CASSLQPGQTRPDTQYF. CDR3 bases: TGTGCCAGCAGCTTACAACCGGGACAGACTAGGCCAGATACGCAGTATTTT.

This chain links TRBV28 with TRBJ2-3, with 14 nucleotides matching TRBD2. Germline values: CDR1 MDHEN, CDR2 SYDVKM. The V segment lost 6 bases and the J segment 4 bases; nucleotides outside the gene matches: 3. This CDR3 has 15 residues. Here the CDR3 DNA reads TGTGCCAGCAGACCGACTAGCGGGGGGGCAGATACGCAGTATTTT. This translates into CASRPTSGGADTQYF.

The chain carries TRBV4-3 and TRBJ2-7; TRBD1 aligns across 10 bases. The CDR3 is 15 amino acids. V trimming: 1 base; J trimming: 3 bases; junction bases outside the gene matches: 3. Germline CDR1 and CDR2: LGHNA and YSLEER. Written as DNA, the CDR3 is TGCGCCAGCAGCCAAGGACAGGGGGCCCTCTACGAGCAGTACTTC. Amino acid sequence: CASSQGQGALYEQYF.

The chain has TRBV14 and TRBJ2-5; tentatively, D is TRBD2 (6 bases). The germline V and J ends were trimmed by 5 bases and 1 base, with 17 bases remaining between them. The CDR3 totals 16 residues. Germline assignment: CDR1 SGHDN and CDR2 FVKESK. The CDR3 here is CASSYRPGSPQETQYF. The CDR3 DNA reads TGTGCCAGCAGCTACCGACCCGGGAGCCCCCAAGAGACCCAGTACTTC.

CDR3 in amino acids: CASSTGRNTEAFF. CDR3 nucleotides: TGTGCCAGCTCAACCGGGAGGAACACTGAAGCTTTCTTT. The chain joins TRBV18 to TRBJ1-1; D gene uncertain. The CDR3 extends over 13 amino acids. Germline V gene sequence: CDR1 KGHSH, CDR2 LQKENI. Trimming took 5 bases from V and 1 from J, leaving 8 bases between them.

The V gene is TRBV28, the J gene TRBJ1-5; 7 bases are shared with TRBD1. There are 15 residues in the CDR3. V gave up 8 bases and J gave up 1 base; unmatched junction bases: 8. The germline V gene has CDR1 MDHEN and CDR2 SYDVKM. CDR3 in DNA: TGTGCCAGCCTTACAGGGGAAGGAAGCAATCAGCCCCAGCATTTT. Translation gives CASLTGEGSNQPQHF. The complete variable domain, with remaining parts taken from reference TRBV28 and TRBJ1-5, reads DVKVTQSSRYLVKRTGEKVFLECVQDMDHENMFWYRQDPGLGLRLIYFSYDVKMKEKGDIPEGYSVSREKKERFSLILESASTNQTSMYLCASLTGEGSNQPQHFGDGTRLSIL.

The chain has TRBV18 and TRBJ1-5; D unclear. V was pared by 3 bases and J by 4 bases, with 13 bases between. The CDR3 contains 15 residues. Germline lookup yields CDR1 KGHSH and CDR2 LQKENI. DNA of the CDR3: TGTGCCAGCTCACCTATGGTTGGGTTAAATCAGCCCCAGCATTTT. As protein: CASSPMVGLNQPQHF.

The chain recombines TRBV7-3 with TRBJ2-5; D gene unclear. The CDR3 covers 13 residues. Per the germline V gene, CDR1 is SGHTA and CDR2 is FQGTGA. V was clipped by 5 bases and J by 5 bases, with 12 bases between them. The CDR3 loop reads CASSNRAEETQYF. For the CDR3, the DNA is TGTGCCAGCAGCAACCGGGCCGAGGAGACCCAGTACTTC. Variable domain in full (rest from reference TRBV7-3 and TRBJ2-5): GAGVSQTPSNKVTEKGKYVELRCDPISGHTALYWYRQSLGQGPEFLIYFQGTGAADDSGLPNDRFFAVRPEGSVSTLKIQRTERGDSAVYLCASSNRAEETQYFGPGTRLLVL.

This clone was observed a single time. The chain combines TRBV28 with TRBJ2-5, with 9 bases identical to TRBD1. Losses at the gene ends were 5 bases for V and 5 bases for J; bases not matched to a gene: 6. CDR3 length: 14 amino acids. In germline, CDR1 is MDHEN, CDR2 SYDVKM. The CDR3 bases are TGTGCCAGCAGTACAGGGGGCCGGGAGGAGACCCAGTACTTC. Encoded protein: CASSTGGREETQYF.

V and J are TRBV6-5 and TRBJ2-7; unclear D gene. V lost 6 bases and J lost 2, with 5 bases in between. CDR1 is MNHEY and CDR2 is SVGAGI in the germline V gene. This CDR3 has 11 amino acids. CDR3 region: CASRAAYEQYF. The CDR3 DNA reads as TGTGCCAGCAGGGCAGCCTACGAGCAGTACTTC.

V gene TRBV5-1 combines with J gene TRBJ1-5; 7 bases are a match to TRBD1. The germline V gene encodes CDR1 SGHRS and CDR2 YFSETQ. CDR3 length: 15 amino acids. Trimming took 2 bases from V and 0 from J; bases not matched to a gene: 2. CDR3 residues: CASSLQGNSNQPQHF. For the CDR3, the DNA is TGCGCCAGCAGCTTACAGGGGAATAGCAATCAGCCCCAGCATTTT.

The chain links TRBV7-6 to TRBJ2-7, with 8 bases that match TRBD1. Germline CDR1 SGHVS, CDR2 FNYEAQ. This CDR3 is built from 13 residues. V gave up 5 bases and J gave up 6 bases; unmatched junction bases: 6. The chain's CDR3 is CASSPRTGREQYF. CDR3 bases: TGTGCCAGCAGCCCGAGGACAGGGCGCGAGCAGTACTTC.

This chain uses TRBV5-8 with TRBJ1-5; D not certain. Germline CDR1 reads SGHTS; CDR2 reads YDEGEE. There are 15 residues in the CDR3. Trimming shortened V by 9 bases and J by 0 bases, and 16 bases separated the two germline ends. This CDR3 is CATSRGVDSNQPQHF. The CDR3 DNA sequence: TGTGCCACCTCCCGCGGAGTAGATAGCAATCAGCCCCAGCATTTT. Full variable domain (remainder filled in from reference TRBV5-8 and TRBJ1-5): EAGVTQSPTHLIKTRGQQATLRCSPISGHTSVYWYQQALGLGLQFLLWYDEGEERNRGNFPPRFSGRQFPNYSSELNVNALELEDSALYLCATSRGVDSNQPQHFGDGTRLSIL.

The chain joins TRBV18 to TRBJ1-1, with 7 bases that match TRBD1. Looked up from germline, CDR1 is KGHSH and CDR2 is LQKENI. Trimming at V came to 5 bases and at J to 4 bases, leaving 4 bases not matched to a gene. The CDR3 consists of 13 residues. The CDR3 here is CASSNTGATEAFF. The DNA for the CDR3 is TGTGCCAGCTCAAACACAGGGGCCACTGAAGCTTTCTTT.

The chain's CDR3 is CAWSRMGNYGYTF. The CDR3 region has the DNA TGTGCCTGGAGTCGCATGGGCAACTATGGCTACACCTTC. The chain employs TRBV30 and TRBJ1-2; unclear D gene. Between the trimmed V and J ends, which lost 2 bases and 2 bases, there was a span of 9 bases. This CDR3 has 13 amino acids. Germline CDR1 GTSNPN, CDR2 SVGIG (reference sequence).

The chain joins TRBV30 to TRBJ1-1; D is perhaps TRBD1 (6 bases). From germline, CDR1 is GTSNPN and CDR2 SVGIG (reference sequence). CDR3 length equals 12 residues. Between the trimmed V and J ends, which lost 4 bases and 10 bases, there was a span of 16 bases. The CDR3 DNA sequence: TGTGCCTGGACATTCGGGGGGGCGTTAGCTTTCTTT. This translates into CAWTFGGALAFF.

This chain joins TRBV5-5 and TRBJ1-5; no firm D call. The germline gives CDR1 SGHKS, CDR2 YYEKEE (reference sequence). The V end lost 1 base, the J end lost 3 bases, and 8 bases lay between the germline ends. CDR3 length: 14 amino acids. The CDR3 nucleotides are TGTGCCAGCAGCTTGTTTGGGGACAATCAGCCCCAGCATTTT. This codes for CASSLFGDNQPQHF.

V is TRBV7-8 and J is TRBJ1-5; D call uncertain. Germline V gene lookup returns CDR1 SGHVS and CDR2 FQNEAQ. The CDR3 consists of 17 residues. Trimming pared 0 bases from V and 1 base from J, leaving 13 bases between. CDR3 protein: CASSLAQRQDSNQPQHF. The CDR3 region has the DNA TGTGCCAGCAGCTTAGCCCAGAGGCAGGACAGCAATCAGCCCCAGCATTTT.

This clone was seen only once. This likely comes from a read error, as the CDR3 has no conserved phenylalanine or tryptophan at its end. The limits of the CDR3 on the DNA are not certain, so only TCRdb's listed CDR3 is given. This chain connects TRBV28 to TRBJ2-3; TRBD2 is taken as the D call from the table, unchecked against the DNA. The CDR3 spans 14 amino acids, including both terminal residues. Per the germline V gene, CDR1 is MDHEN and CDR2 is SYDVKM. The CDR3 is CASSRGDLTSGLSL.

This clone was seen a single time. V usage is TRBV18 and J usage is TRBJ2-5; 9 positions agree with TRBD2. Trimming removed 3 bases from V and 4 bases from J; junction bases left unmatched: 3. Germline CDR1 and CDR2: KGHSH and LQKENI. This CDR3 has 14 amino acids. The CDR3 region is CASSPGLATETQYF. The DNA for the CDR3 is TGTGCCAGCTCACCGGGACTAGCCACAGAGACCCAGTACTTC.